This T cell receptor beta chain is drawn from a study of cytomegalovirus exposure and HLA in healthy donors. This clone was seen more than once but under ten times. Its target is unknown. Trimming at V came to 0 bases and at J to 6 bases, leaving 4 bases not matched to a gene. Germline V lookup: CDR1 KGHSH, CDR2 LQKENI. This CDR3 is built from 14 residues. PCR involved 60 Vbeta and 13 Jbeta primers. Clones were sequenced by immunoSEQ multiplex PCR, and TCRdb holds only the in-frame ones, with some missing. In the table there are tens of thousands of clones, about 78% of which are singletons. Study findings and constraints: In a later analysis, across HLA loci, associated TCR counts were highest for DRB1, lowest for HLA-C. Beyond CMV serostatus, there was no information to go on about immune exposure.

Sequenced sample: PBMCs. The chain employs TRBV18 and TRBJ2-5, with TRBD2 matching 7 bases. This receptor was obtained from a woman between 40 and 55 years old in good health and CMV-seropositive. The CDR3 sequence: CASSPPTSSQTQYF. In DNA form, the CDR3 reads TGTGCCAGCTCACCACCGACTAGCAGCCAGACCCAGTACTTC.